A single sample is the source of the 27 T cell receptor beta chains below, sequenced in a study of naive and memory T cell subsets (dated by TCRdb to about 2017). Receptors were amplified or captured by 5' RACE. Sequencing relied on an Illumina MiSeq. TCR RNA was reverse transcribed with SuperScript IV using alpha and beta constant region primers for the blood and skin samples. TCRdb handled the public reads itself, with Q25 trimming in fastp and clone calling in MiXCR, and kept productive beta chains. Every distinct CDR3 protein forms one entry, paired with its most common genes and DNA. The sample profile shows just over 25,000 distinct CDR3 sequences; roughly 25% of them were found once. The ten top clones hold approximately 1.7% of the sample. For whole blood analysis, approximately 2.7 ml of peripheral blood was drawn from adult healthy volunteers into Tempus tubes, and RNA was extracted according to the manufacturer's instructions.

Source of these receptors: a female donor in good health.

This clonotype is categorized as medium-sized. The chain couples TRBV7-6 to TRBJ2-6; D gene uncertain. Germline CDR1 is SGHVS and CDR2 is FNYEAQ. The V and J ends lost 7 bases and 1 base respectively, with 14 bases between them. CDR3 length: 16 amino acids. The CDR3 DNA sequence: TGTGCCAGCACGTTGGGCCAGTTATCTGGGGCCAACGTCCTGACTTTC. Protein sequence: CASTLGQLSGANVLTF.

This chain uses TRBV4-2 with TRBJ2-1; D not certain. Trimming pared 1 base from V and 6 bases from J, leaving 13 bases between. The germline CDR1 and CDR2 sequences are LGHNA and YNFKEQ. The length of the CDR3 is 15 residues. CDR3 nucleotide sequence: TGTGCCAGCAGCCAAGGGTTGGGGATGGGCAATGAGCAGTTCTTC. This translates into CASSQGLGMGNEQFF.

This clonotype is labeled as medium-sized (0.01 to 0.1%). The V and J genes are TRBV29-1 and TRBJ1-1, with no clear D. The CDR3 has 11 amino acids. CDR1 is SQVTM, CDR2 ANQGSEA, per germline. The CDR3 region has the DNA TGCAGTGCTTCAGCGAACACTGAAGCTTTCTTT. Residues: CSASANTEAFF. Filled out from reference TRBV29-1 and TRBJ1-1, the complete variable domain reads SAVISQKPSRDICQRGTSLTIQCQVDSQVTMMFWYRQQPGQSLTLIATANQGSEATYESGFVIDKFPISRPNLTFSTLTVSNMSPEDSSIYLCSASANTEAFFGQGTRLTVV.

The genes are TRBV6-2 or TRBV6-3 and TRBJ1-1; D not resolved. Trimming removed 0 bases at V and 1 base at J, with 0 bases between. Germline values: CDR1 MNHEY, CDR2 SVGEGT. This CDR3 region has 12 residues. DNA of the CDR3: TGTGCCAGCAGTTACTCGAACACTGAAGCTTTCTTT. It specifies CASSYSNTEAFF.

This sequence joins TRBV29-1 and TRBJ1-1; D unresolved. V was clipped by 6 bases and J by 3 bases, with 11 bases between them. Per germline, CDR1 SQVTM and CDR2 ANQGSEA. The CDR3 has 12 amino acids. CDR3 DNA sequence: TGCAGCGTAGCAGACCGGGACACTGAAGCTTTCTTT. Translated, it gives CSVADRDTEAFF.

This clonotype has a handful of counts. The CDR3: CSAREGRKNTGELFF. The DNA for the CDR3 is TGCAGTGCTAGAGAAGGACGGAAGAACACCGGGGAGCTGTTTTTT. This sequence joins TRBV20-1 and TRBJ2-2; D gene uncertain. CDR3 length: 15 residues. Germline CDR1 reads DFQATT; CDR2 reads SNEGSKA (reference sequence). Trimming cost V 0 bases and J 1 base, with 9 bases left between them.

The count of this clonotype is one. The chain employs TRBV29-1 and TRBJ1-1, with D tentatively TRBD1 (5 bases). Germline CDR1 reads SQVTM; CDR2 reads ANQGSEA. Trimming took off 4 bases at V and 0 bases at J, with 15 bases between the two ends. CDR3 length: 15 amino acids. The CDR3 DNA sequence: TGCAGCGTTGGAGATGGGAGGGGATTGAACACTGAAGCTTTCTTT. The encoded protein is CSVGDGRGLNTEAFF.

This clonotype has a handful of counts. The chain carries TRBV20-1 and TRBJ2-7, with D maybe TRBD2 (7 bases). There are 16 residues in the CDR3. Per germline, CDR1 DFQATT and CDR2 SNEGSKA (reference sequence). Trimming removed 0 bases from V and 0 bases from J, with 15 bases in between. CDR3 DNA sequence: TGCAGTGCTAGAGATTATGGCGGGGGCTTCTCCTACGAGCAGTACTTC. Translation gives CSARDYGGGFSYEQYF.

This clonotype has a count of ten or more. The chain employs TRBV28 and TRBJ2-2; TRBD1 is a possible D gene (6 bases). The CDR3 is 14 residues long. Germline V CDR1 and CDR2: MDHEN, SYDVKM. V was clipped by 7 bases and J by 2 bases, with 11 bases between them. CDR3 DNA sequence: TGTGCCAGCAAGGTACAGGGTAACACCGGGGAGCTGTTTTTT. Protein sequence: CASKVQGNTGELFF.

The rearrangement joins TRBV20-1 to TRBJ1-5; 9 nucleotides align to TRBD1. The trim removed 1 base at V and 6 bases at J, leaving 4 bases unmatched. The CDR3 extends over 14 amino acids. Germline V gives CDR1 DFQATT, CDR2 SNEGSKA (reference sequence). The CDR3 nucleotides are TGCAGTGCTAGAGGAGGGGACAGGGCTCAGCCCCAGCATTTT. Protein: CSARGGDRAQPQHF.

DNA of the CDR3: TGTGCCAGCAGCTTCCCGGCTCGGACTGAAGCTTTCTTT. Its protein is CASSFPARTEAFF. V and J are TRBV7-9 and TRBJ1-1; D unresolved. Per the germline V gene, CDR1 is SEHNR and CDR2 is FQNEAQ (reference sequence). The CDR3 has 13 amino acids. V gave up 3 bases and J gave up 5 bases, with 10 bases separating them. The full variable domain, its missing parts supplied by reference TRBV7-9 and TRBJ1-1, is DTGVSQNPRHKITKRGQNVTFRCDPISEHNRLYWYRQTLGQGPEFLTYFQNEAQLEKSRLLSDRFSAERPKGSFSTLEIQRTEQGDSAMYLCASSFPARTEAFFGQGTRLTVV.

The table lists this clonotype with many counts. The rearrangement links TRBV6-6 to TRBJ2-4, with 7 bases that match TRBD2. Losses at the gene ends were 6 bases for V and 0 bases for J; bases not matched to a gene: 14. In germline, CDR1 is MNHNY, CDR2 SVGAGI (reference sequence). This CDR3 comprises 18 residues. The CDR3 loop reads CASRLGLAELIAKNIQYF. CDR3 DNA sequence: TGTGCCAGCAGGCTGGGCCTAGCGGAGCTGATAGCCAAAAACATTCAGTACTTC.

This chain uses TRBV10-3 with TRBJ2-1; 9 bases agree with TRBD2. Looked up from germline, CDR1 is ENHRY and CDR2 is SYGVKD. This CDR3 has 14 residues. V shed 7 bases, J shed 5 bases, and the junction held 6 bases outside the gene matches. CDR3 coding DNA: TGTGCCATCAATCTAAGCGGGGGGAACAATGAGCAGTTCTTC. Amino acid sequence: CAINLSGGNNEQFF.

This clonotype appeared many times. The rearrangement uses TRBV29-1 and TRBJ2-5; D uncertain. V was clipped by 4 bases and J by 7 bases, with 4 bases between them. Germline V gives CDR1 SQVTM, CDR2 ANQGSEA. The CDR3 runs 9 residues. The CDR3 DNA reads TGCAGCGTTGGGCTGACCCAGTACTTC. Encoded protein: CSVGLTQYF.

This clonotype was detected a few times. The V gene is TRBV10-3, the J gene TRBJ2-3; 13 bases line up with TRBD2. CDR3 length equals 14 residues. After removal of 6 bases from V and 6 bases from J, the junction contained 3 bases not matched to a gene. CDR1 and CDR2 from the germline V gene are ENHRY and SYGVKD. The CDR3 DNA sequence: TGTGCCATCAGCCGGACTAGCGGGGGCGATACGCAGTATTTT. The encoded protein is CAISRTSGGDTQYF.

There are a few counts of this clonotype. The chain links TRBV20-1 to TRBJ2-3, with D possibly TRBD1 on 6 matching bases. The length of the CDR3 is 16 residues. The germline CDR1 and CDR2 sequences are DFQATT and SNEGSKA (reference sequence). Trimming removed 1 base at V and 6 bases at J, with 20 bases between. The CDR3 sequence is CSARVAKGVKGDTQYF. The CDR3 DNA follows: TGCAGTGCTAGAGTGGCAAAGGGGGTCAAGGGGGATACGCAGTATTTT.

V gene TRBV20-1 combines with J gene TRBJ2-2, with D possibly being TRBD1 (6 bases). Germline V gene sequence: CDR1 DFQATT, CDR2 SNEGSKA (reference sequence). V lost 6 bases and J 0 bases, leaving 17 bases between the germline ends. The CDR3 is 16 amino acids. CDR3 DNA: TGCAGTGCCTCCCCGTGGGGGACACCGAACACCGGGGAGCTGTTTTTT. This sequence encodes CSASPWGTPNTGELFF.

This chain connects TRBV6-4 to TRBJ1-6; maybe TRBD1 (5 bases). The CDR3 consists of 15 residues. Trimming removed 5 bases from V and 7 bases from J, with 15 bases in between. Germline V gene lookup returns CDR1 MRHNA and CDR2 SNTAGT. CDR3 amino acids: CASSLGGDGNSPLHF. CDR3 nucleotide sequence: TGTGCCAGCAGTCTGGGAGGGGATGGGAATTCACCCCTCCACTTT.

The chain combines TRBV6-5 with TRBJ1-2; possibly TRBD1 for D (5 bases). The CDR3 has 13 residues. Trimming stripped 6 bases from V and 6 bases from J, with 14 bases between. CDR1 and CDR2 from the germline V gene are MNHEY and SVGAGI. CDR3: CASRPQGGNGYTF. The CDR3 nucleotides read TGTGCCAGCAGACCCCAGGGAGGTAATGGCTACACCTTC.

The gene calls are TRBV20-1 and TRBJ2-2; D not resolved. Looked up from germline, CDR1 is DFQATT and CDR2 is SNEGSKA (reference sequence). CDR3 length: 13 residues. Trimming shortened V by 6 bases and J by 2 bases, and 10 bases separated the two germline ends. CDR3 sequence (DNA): TGCAGTGCCCTTTTAAGAAACACCGGGGAGCTGTTTTTT. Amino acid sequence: CSALLRNTGELFF.

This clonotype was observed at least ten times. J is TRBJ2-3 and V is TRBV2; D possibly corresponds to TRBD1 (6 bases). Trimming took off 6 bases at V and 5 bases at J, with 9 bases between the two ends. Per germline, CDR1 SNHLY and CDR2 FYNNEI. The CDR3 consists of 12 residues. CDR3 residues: CASRDRGDTQYF. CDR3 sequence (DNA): TGTGCCAGCAGGGACAGAGGAGATACGCAGTATTTT. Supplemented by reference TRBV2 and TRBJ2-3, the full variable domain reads EPEVTQTPSHQVTQMGQEVILRCVPISNHLYFYWYRQILGQKVEFLVSFYNNEISEKSEIFDDQFSVERPDGSNFTLKIRSTKLEDSAMYFCASRDRGDTQYFGPGTRLTVL.

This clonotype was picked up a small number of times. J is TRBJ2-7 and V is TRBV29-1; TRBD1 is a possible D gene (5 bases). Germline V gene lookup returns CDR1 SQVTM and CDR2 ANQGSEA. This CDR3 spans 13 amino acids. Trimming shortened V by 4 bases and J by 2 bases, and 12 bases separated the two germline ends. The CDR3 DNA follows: TGCAGCGTTGTAGGGGTAACTACCTACGAGCAGTACTTC. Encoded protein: CSVVGVTTYEQYF.

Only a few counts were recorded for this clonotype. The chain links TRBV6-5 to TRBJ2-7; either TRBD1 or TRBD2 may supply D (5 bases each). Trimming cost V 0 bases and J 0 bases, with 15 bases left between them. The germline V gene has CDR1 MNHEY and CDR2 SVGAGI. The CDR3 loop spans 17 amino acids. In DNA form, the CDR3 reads TGTGCCAGCAGTTACTCTCTCTTGGGGGTCCTCTCCTACGAGCAGTACTTC. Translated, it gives CASSYSLLGVLSYEQYF.

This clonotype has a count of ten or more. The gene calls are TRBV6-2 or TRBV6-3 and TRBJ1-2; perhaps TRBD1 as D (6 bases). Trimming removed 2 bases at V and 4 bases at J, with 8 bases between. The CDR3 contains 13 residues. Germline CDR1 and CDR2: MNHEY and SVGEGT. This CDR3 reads CASSYGRGYGYTF. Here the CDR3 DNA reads TGTGCCAGCAGTTACGGCAGGGGCTATGGCTACACCTTC.

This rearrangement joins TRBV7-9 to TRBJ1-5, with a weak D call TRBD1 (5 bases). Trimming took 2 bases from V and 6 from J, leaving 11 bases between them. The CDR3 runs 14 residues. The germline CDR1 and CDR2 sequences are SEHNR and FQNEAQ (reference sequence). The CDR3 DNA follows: TGTGCCAGCAGCTTACACCCGGGGGGTCAGCCCCAGCATTTT. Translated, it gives CASSLHPGGQPQHF.

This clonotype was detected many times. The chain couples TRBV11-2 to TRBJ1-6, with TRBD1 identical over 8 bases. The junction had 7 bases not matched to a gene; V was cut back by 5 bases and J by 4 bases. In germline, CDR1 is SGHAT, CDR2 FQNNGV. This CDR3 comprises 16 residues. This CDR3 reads CASSRDRRVYNSPLHF. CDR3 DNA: TGTGCCAGCAGCCGGGACAGGAGAGTTTATAATTCACCCCTCCACTTT. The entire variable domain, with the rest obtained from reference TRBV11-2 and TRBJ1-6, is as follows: EAGVAQSPRYKIIEKRQSVAFWCNPISGHATLYWYQQILGQGPKLLIQFQNNGVVDDSQLPKDRFSAERLKGVDSTLKIQPAKLEDSAVYLCASSRDRRVYNSPLHFGNGTRLTVT.

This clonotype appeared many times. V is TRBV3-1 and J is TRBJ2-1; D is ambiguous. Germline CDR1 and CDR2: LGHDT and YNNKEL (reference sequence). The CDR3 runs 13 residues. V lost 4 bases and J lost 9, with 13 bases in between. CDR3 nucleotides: TGTGCCAGCAGCCCCAACCTCAAGGGTGAGCAGTTCTTC. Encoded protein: CASSPNLKGEQFF.